The sequence of this T cell receptor beta chain was determined in a study of T cell changes during pregnancy in multiple sclerosis. In its sample, this clone is medium-sized. Germline trimming cut 0 bases from V and 3 bases from J; bases unmatched to any gene: 5. The length of the CDR3 is 16 residues. CDR1 is LGHNA and CDR2 is YNFKEQ in the germline V gene. Sequenced by immunoSEQ multiplex PCR; TCRdb stores in-frame clones only, minus some. The table shows around 19,000 clones, with 88% occurring only once. The specimen comprised CD8+ T cells from peripheral blood mononuclear cells, sampled in the third trimester of pregnancy. The rearrangement links TRBV4-2 to TRBJ2-1, with 7 positions matching TRBD2. The TCR originated in a female donor in good health, enrolled as a control in a pregnancy study. The CDR3 DNA reads TGTGCCAGCAGCCAAGAGGCGGGAGAGGGCTACAATGAGCAGTTCTTC. It codes for CASSQEAGEGYNEQFF.